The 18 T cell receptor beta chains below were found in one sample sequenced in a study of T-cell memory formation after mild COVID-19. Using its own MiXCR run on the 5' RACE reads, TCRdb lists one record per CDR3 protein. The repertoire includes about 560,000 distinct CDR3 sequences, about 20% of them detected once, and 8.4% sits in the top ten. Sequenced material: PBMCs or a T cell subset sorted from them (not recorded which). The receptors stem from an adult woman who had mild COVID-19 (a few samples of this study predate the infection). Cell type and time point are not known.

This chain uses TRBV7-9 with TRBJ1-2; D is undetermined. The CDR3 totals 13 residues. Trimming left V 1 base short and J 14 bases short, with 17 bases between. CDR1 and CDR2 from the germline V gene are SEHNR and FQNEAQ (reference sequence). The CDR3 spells CASSLVSVEGNTF. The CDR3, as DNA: TGTGCCAGCAGCTTAGTGAGCGTTGAAGGGAATACCTTC.

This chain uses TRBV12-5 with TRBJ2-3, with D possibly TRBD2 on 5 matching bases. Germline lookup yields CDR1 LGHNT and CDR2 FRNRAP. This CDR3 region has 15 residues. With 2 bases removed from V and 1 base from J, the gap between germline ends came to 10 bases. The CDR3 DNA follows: TGTGCTAGTGGTTTGAGAGGGAGCGGCACAGATACGCAGTATTTT. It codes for CASGLRGSGTDTQYF.

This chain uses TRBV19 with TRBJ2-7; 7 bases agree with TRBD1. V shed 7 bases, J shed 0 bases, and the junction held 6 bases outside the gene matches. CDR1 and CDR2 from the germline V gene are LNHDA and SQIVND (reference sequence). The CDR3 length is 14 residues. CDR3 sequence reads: CASTYRGDSYEQYF. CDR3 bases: TGTGCCAGTACCTACAGGGGTGACTCCTACGAGCAGTACTTC.

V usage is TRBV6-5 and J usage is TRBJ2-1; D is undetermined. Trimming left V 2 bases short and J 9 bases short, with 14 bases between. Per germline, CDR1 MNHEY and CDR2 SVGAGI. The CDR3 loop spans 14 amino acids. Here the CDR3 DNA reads TGTGCCAGCAGTTACCTGAATGGAGCCGGTGAGCAGTTCTTC. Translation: CASSYLNGAGEQFF.

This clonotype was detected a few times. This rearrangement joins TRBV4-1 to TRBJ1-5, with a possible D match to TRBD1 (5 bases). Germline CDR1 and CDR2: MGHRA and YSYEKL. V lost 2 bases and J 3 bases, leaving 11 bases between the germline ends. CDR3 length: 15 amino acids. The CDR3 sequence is CASSQTQGLNQPQHF. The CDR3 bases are TGCGCCAGCAGCCAAACTCAGGGTCTCAATCAGCCCCAGCATTTT.

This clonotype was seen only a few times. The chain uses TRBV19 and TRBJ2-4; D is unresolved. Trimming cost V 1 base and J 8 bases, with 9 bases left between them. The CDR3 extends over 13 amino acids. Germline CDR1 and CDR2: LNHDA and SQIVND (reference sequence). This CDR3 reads CASSIGQAHIQYF. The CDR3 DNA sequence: TGTGCCAGTAGTATAGGACAAGCTCACATTCAGTACTTC.

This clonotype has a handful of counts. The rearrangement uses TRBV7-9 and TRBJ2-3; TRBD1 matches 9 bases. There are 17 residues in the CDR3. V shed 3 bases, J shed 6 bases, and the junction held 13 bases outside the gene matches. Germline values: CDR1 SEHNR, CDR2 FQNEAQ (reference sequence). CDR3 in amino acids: CASSFGIPGQGPDTQYF. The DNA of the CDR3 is TGTGCCAGCAGCTTCGGAATACCGGGACAGGGACCCGATACGCAGTATTTT.

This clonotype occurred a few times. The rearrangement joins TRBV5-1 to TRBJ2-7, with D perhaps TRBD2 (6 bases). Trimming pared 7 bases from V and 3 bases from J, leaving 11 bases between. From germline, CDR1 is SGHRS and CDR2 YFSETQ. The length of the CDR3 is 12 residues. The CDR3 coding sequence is TGCGCCAGCCAGGAGGGGAGCTACGAGCAGTACTTC. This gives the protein CASQEGSYEQYF. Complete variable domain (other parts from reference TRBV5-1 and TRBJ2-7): KAGVTQTPRYLIKTRGQQVTLSCSPISGHRSVSWYQQTPGQGLQFLFEYFSETQRNKGNFPGRFSGRQFSNSRSEMNVSTLELGDSALYLCASQEGSYEQYFGPGTRLTVT.

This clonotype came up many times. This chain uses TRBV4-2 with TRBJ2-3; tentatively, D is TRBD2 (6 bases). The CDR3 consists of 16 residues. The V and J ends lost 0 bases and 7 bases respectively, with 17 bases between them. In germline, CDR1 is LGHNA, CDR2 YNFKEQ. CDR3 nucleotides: TGTGCCAGCAGCCAAGAGCGGGACGTAAATTCCTATACGCAGTATTTT. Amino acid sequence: CASSQERDVNSYTQYF.

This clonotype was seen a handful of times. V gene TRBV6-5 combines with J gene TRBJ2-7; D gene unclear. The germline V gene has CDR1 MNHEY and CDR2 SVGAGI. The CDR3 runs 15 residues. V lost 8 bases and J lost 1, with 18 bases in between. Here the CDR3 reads CASSLREGISYEQYF. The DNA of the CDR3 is TGTGCCAGCTCCCTCCGCGAAGGGATTTCCTACGAGCAGTACTTC.

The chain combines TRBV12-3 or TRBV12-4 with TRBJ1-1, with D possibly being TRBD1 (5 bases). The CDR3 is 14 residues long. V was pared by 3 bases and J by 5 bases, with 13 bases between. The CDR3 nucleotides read TGTGCCAGCAGTTTTGGGGCTAGTGGGACTGAAGCTTTCTTT. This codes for CASSFGASGTEAFF.

This CDR3 is CSARDPEDTQYF. CDR3 DNA: TGCAGTGCTCGGGACCCTGAAGATACGCAGTATTTT. The rearrangement links TRBV20-1 to TRBJ2-3, with D perhaps given as TRBD1 or TRBD2 (5 bases each). The V gene's germline CDR1 is DFQATT and CDR2 SNEGSKA (reference sequence). There are 12 residues in the CDR3. Between the trimmed V and J ends, which lost 5 bases and 5 bases, there was a span of 11 bases.

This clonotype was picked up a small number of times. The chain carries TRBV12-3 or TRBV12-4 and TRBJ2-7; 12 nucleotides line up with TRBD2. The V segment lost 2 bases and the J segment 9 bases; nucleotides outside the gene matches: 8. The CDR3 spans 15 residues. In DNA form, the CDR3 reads TGTGCCAGCAGTTTACAGTCCGGACTAGCGGGGCGGCAGTACTTC. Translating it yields CASSLQSGLAGRQYF.

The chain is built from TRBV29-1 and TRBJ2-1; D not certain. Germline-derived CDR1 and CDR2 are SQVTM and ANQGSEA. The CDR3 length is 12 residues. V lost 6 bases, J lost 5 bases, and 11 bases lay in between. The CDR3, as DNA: TGCAGCGTCGCACTACCAAACAATGAGCAGTTCTTC. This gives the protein CSVALPNNEQFF.

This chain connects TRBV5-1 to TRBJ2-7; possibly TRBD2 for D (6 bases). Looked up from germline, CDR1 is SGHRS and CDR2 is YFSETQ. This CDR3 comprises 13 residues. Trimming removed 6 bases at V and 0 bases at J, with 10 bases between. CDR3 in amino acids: CASKAGSSYEQYF. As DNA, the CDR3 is TGCGCCAGCAAGGCGGGGAGCTCCTACGAGCAGTACTTC.

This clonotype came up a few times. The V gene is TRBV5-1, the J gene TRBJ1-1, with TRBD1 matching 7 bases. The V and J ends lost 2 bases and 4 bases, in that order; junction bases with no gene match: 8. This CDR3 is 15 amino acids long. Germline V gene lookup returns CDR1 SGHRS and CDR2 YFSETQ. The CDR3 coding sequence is TGCGCCAGCAGCTTCGACAGGGTGGAGACCACTGAAGCTTTCTTT. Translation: CASSFDRVETTEAFF.

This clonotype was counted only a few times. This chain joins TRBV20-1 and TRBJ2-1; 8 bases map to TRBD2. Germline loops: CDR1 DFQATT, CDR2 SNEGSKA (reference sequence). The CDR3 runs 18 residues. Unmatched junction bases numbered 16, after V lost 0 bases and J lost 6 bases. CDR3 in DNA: TGCAGTGCTAGAGATCCCCGGGAGGGCCGAGGCTTAGGCAATGAGCAGTTCTTC. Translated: CSARDPREGRGLGNEQFF.

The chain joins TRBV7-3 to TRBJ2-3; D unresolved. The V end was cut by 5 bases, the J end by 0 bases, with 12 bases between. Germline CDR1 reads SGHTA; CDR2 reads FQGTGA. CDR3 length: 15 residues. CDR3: CASSPWVTSTDTQYF. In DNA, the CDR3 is TGTGCCAGCAGCCCATGGGTGACTAGCACAGATACGCAGTATTTT.